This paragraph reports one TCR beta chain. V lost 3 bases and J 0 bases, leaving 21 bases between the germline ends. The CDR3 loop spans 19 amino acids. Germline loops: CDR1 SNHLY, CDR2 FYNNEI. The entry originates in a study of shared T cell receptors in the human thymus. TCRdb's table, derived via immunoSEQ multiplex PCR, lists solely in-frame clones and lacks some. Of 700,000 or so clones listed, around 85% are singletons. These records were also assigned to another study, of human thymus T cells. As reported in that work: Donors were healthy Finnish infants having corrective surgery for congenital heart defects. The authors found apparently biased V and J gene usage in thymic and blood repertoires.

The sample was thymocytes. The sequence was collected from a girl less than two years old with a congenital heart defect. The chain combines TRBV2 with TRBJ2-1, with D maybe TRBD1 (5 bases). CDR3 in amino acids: CASSDRRQGQLTSYNEQFF. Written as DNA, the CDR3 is TGTGCCAGCAGTGATCGTCGTCAGGGCCAGCTGACCTCCTACAATGAGCAGTTCTTC.